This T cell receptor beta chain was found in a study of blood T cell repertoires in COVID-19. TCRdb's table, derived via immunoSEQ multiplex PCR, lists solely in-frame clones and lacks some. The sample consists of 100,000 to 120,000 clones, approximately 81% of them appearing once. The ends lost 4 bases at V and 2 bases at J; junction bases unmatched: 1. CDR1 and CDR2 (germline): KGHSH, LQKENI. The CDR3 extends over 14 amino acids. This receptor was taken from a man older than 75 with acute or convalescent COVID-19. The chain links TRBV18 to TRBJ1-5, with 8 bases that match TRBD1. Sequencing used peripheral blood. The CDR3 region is CASSLGQGNQPQHF. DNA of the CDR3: TGTGCCAGCTCACTGGGACAGGGCAATCAGCCCCAGCATTTT.